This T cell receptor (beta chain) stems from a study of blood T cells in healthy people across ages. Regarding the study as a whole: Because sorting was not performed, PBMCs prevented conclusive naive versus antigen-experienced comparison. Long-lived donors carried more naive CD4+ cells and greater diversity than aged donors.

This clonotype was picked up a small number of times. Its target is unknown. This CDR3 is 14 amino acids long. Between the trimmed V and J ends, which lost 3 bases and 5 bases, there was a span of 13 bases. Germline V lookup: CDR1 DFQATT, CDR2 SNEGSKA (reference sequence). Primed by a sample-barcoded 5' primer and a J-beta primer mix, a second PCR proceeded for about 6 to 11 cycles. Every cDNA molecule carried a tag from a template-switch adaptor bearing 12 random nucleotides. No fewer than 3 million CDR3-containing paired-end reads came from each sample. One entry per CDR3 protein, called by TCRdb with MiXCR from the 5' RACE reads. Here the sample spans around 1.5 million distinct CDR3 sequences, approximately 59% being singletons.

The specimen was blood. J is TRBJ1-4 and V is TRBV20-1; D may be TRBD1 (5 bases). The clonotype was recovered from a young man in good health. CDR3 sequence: CSASWDASNEKLFF. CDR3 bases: TGCAGTGCTAGCTGGGACGCCTCAAATGAAAAACTGTTTTTT.